What follows are 23 T cell receptor beta chains derived from one specimen sequenced in a study of Ad26.COV2.S vaccination and SARS-CoV-2 variants. Clones were sequenced by immunoSEQ multiplex PCR, and TCRdb holds only the in-frame ones, with some missing. The sample contains over 400,000 clones, 85% to 90% of which appear only once. Treatment of the sample: 15 to 20 received Ad26.COV2.S at low or high dose, single or two shots; five or six received placebo; per-sample allocation not given. Collection of samples fell on day 63 after the first vaccine or placebo injection. Sequenced here: peripheral blood, sampled in a trial of Ad26.COV2.S vaccine versus placebo. These TCRs come from a person between 18 and 60 years old who received the Ad26.COV2.S COVID-19 vaccine or a placebo.

The chain employs TRBV11-2 and TRBJ1-2; 7 bases align to TRBD1. The CDR3 consists of 14 residues. Germline V lookup: CDR1 SGHAT, CDR2 FQNNGV. The ends lost 2 bases at V and 4 bases at J; junction bases unmatched: 4. The CDR3 DNA is TGTGCCAGCAGCTTACGAGGGACAGTCTATGGCTACACCTTC. It translates to CASSLRGTVYGYTF.

The chain recombines TRBV18 with TRBJ1-2; D may be TRBD1 (6 bases). The V end lost 3 bases, the J end lost 10 bases, and 15 bases lay between the germline ends. Germline V lookup: CDR1 KGHSH, CDR2 LQKENI. The length of the CDR3 is 13 residues. CDR3 in amino acids: CASSPQDSSYYTF. CDR3 coding DNA: TGTGCCAGCTCACCGCAGGACAGCTCATACTACACCTTC.

The rearrangement joins TRBV9 to TRBJ1-3; 7 bases line up with TRBD1. The length of the CDR3 is 15 residues. Losses at the gene ends were 4 bases for V and 6 bases for J; bases not matched to a gene: 10. Germline-derived CDR1 and CDR2 are SGDLS and YYNGEE. CDR3 nucleotides: TGTGCCAGCAGCCGGACTACAGGGACAGTAAACACCATATATTTT. The encoded protein is CASSRTTGTVNTIYF.

The rearrangement joins TRBV6-5 to TRBJ1-2; D ambiguous. The CDR3 is made up of 13 amino acids. V lost 5 bases, J lost 2 bases, and 9 bases lay in between. The germline CDR1 and CDR2 sequences are MNHEY and SVGAGI. In DNA, the CDR3 is TGTGCCAGCAGTCCAGAACGAAACTATGGCTACACCTTC. It codes for CASSPERNYGYTF.

This clone was picked up one time. The genes are TRBV5-1 and TRBJ2-1; 11 bases are shared with TRBD2. With V trimmed by 3 bases and J by 0 bases, 5 bases remained unmatched. Per germline, CDR1 SGHRS and CDR2 YFSETQ. The CDR3 has 17 residues. DNA for the CDR3: TGCGCCAGCAGCTGGGGACTAGCGGAGAGCTCCTACAATGAGCAGTTCTTC. Translation: CASSWGLAESSYNEQFF.

The chain has TRBV2 and TRBJ2-1; D is perhaps TRBD1 (6 bases). The CDR3 is made up of 14 amino acids. The V end lost 6 bases, the J end lost 4 bases, and 13 bases lay between the germline ends. Germline CDR1 and CDR2: SNHLY and FYNNEI. The CDR3 here is CASRNRVSYNEQFF. CDR3 sequence (DNA): TGTGCCAGCAGAAACAGGGTTAGTTACAATGAGCAGTTCTTC.

This clone showed up just a few times. V and J are TRBV2 and TRBJ1-1; D gene uncertain. The CDR3 length is 14 residues. Germline values: CDR1 SNHLY, CDR2 FYNNEI. V dropped 2 bases and J dropped 2 bases, with 9 bases sitting between them. CDR3 bases: TGTGCCAGCAGTGAAATGATGGGAAACACTGAAGCTTTCTTT. This codes for CASSEMMGNTEAFF.

The chain uses TRBV18 and TRBJ2-2, with a weak D call TRBD2 (6 bases). This CDR3 spans 17 amino acids. V was shortened by 2 bases and J by 2 bases, with 15 bases between the two germline ends. Germline CDR1 KGHSH, CDR2 LQKENI. The CDR3 DNA sequence: TGTGCCAGCTCACCAGTAGAGGTAGCGGCAAACACCGGGGAGCTGTTTTTT. It encodes CASSPVEVAANTGELFF.

This clone was seen more than once but under ten times. The chain recombines TRBV5-1 with TRBJ1-5, with D maybe TRBD1 (6 bases). The CDR3 has 14 amino acids. Trimming cost V 0 bases and J 7 bases, with 11 bases left between them. CDR1 is SGHRS and CDR2 is YFSETQ in the germline V gene. CDR3 nucleotide sequence: TGCGCCAGCAGCTTGGCGGCAGGGGCGCAGCCCCAGCATTTT. It encodes CASSLAAGAQPQHF.

To note about this clone: This CDR3 is also generated by other DNA sequences in the sample. The chain carries TRBV25-1 and TRBJ1-1; 7 bases map to TRBD1. V was clipped by 5 bases and J by 0 bases; unmatched bases: 3. The germline CDR1 and CDR2 sequences are MGHDK and SYGVNS. The CDR3 has 14 amino acids. CDR3 nucleotides: TGTGCCAGCAGTCAGACAGGGATGAACACTGAAGCTTTCTTT. The encoded protein is CASSQTGMNTEAFF.

This chain joins TRBV27 and TRBJ2-5; the match to TRBD2 covers 8 bases. This CDR3 spans 13 amino acids. Looked up from germline, CDR1 is MNHEY and CDR2 is SMNVEV (reference sequence). J was trimmed by 9 bases and V by 5 bases; bases with no gene match: 8. CDR3 nucleotide sequence: TGTGCCAGCAGTGCTAGCGGGTGGAGGGCCCAGTACTTC. This sequence encodes CASSASGWRAQYF.

The chain employs TRBV18 and TRBJ1-1, with D possibly matching TRBD1 (6 bases). Per the germline V gene, CDR1 is KGHSH and CDR2 is LQKENI. The CDR3 is 15 residues long. Trimming left V 1 base short and J 2 bases short, with 11 bases between. Here the CDR3 reads CASSPRGPENTEAFF. DNA of the CDR3: TGTGCCAGCTCACCACGGGGGCCCGAAAACACTGAAGCTTTCTTT.

J is TRBJ1-1 and V is TRBV7-3; D uncertain. This CDR3 is built from 13 residues. Deletions cut 3 bases from V and 6 bases from J, with 11 bases between. From germline, CDR1 is SGHTA and CDR2 FQGTGA. CDR3 coding DNA: TGTGCCAGCAGCTTTTCCTGGGAGTCTGAAGCTTTCTTT. Protein: CASSFSWESEAFF.

The chain couples TRBV19 to TRBJ2-3; possibly TRBD1 or TRBD2 for D (5 bases each). This CDR3 has 13 residues. V lost 9 bases and J 5 bases, leaving 15 bases between the germline ends. Germline loops: CDR1 LNHDA, CDR2 SQIVND (reference sequence). Written as DNA, the CDR3 is TGTGCCAGCTCAGGGAGTACCGGAGATACGCAGTATTTT. As protein: CASSGSTGDTQYF.

The V call is TRBV13, the J call TRBJ2-3; no firm D call. The CDR3 loop spans 13 amino acids. Germline V gene sequence: CDR1 PRHDT, CDR2 FYEKMQ (reference sequence). Trimming shortened V by 0 bases and J by 6 bases, and 7 bases separated the two germline ends. Here the CDR3 DNA reads TGTGCCAGCAGCTTAGGAGGGATGGATACGCAGTATTTT. The encoded protein is CASSLGGMDTQYF.

The chain couples TRBV10-3 to TRBJ2-5; 7 bases are shared with TRBD2. The V segment lost 2 bases and the J segment 4 bases; nucleotides outside the gene matches: 1. CDR1 ENHRY and CDR2 SYGVKD come from the germline V gene. CDR3 size: 13 residues. CDR3 DNA: TGTGCCATCAGTGAGCGGGAGGCAGAGACCCAGTACTTC. Translated: CAISEREAETQYF.

In this sample, this clone turned up once. The chain employs TRBV5-6 and TRBJ2-7, with TRBD1 identical over 9 bases. Germline CDR1 and CDR2: SGHDT and YYEEEE. V trimming: 4 bases; J trimming: 3 bases; junction bases outside the gene matches: 5. This CDR3 comprises 14 residues. CDR3 protein: CASSPGTGFYEQYF. For the CDR3, the DNA is TGTGCCAGCAGCCCCGGGACAGGGTTCTACGAGCAGTACTTC.

V and J are TRBV6-5 and TRBJ2-5; D not certain. The CDR3 runs to 11 residues. V dropped 7 bases and J dropped 7 bases, with 10 bases sitting between them. Per the germline V gene, CDR1 is MNHEY and CDR2 is SVGAGI. The CDR3 reads CASTNRVTQYF. The CDR3 nucleotides read TGTGCCAGCACTAACCGGGTGACCCAGTACTTC.

The chain couples TRBV6-4 to TRBJ2-4; the D gene is possibly TRBD1 (5 bases). The V gene lost 5 bases and the J gene lost 0 bases, with 11 bases spanning the gap. Looked up from germline, CDR1 is MRHNA and CDR2 is SNTAGT. The CDR3 has 15 amino acids. This CDR3 is CASSRQKLAKNIQYF. The CDR3 DNA sequence: TGTGCCAGCAGTCGACAGAAGTTAGCCAAAAACATTCAGTACTTC.

The chain couples TRBV6-5 to TRBJ1-6; D not resolved. The CDR3 runs to 15 residues. V dropped 0 bases and J dropped 2 bases, with 5 bases sitting between them. Germline V gives CDR1 MNHEY, CDR2 SVGAGI. The CDR3 DNA follows: TGTGCCAGCAGTTACTCGAAAACCTATAATTCACCCCTCCACTTT. It is translated as CASSYSKTYNSPLHF.

The chain employs TRBV25-1 and TRBJ2-7, with D perhaps given as TRBD1 or TRBD2 (5 bases each). The V end lost 7 bases, the J end lost 4 bases, and 17 bases lay between the germline ends. Germline V CDR1 and CDR2: MGHDK, SYGVNS. This CDR3 region has 14 residues. CDR3 amino acids: CASTPRGPIYEQYV. The DNA of the CDR3 is TGTGCCAGCACACCCCGGGGACCGATATACGAGCAGTACGTC.

The chain links TRBV27 to TRBJ2-2, with TRBD1 identical over 11 bases. The V gene's germline CDR1 is MNHEY and CDR2 SMNVEV (reference sequence). CDR3 size: 21 residues. The J segment lost 6 bases and the V segment lost 0 bases, leaving 18 bases of the junction unmatched. DNA of the CDR3: TGTGCCAGCAGTTTATCGATCTACGGGACAGGGGGTTCCTGGGTACCCGGGGAGCTGTTTTTT. Residues: CASSLSIYGTGGSWVPGELFF.

The chain uses TRBV7-9 and TRBJ1-4, with 7 bases matching TRBD1. The V and J ends lost 8 bases and 7 bases, in that order; junction bases with no gene match: 7. This CDR3 has 13 amino acids. CDR1 SEHNR and CDR2 FQNEAQ come from the germline V gene (reference sequence). CDR3 residues: CASLGDSSEKLFF. The DNA of the CDR3 is TGTGCCAGCTTGGGGGACAGCAGTGAAAAACTGTTTTTT.